This T cell receptor (beta chain) was observed in a study of blood T cell repertoires in COVID-19. The overall study: Samples came from the United States, Italy and Spain, spanning acute and convalescent COVID-19. From T cells, B-cell-depleted T cells, or PBMCs came the material, which was cDNA or gDNA.

The CDR3 spans 16 residues. In germline, CDR1 is ENHRY, CDR2 SYGVKD. Trimming took 2 bases from V and 0 from J, leaving 10 bases between them. Under the authors' procedure: By means of reference gene primer amplification, nucleated cell counts were estimated. Sequenced by immunoSEQ multiplex PCR; TCRdb stores in-frame clones only, minus some. The D gene and trimming were derived from the DNA, and the V and J assignments and clone size from that table. The sample contains under 200,000 clones, 83% of which appear only once. The chain couples TRBV10-3 to TRBJ2-2, with D possibly TRBD2 on 7 matching bases. The sequence came from a woman older than 75 with acute or convalescent COVID-19. The sample comprised peripheral blood. This chain's CDR3 is CAISETGGPNTGELFF. The CDR3 DNA sequence: TGTGCCATCAGTGAGACGGGGGGCCCGAACACCGGGGAGCTGTTTTTT.